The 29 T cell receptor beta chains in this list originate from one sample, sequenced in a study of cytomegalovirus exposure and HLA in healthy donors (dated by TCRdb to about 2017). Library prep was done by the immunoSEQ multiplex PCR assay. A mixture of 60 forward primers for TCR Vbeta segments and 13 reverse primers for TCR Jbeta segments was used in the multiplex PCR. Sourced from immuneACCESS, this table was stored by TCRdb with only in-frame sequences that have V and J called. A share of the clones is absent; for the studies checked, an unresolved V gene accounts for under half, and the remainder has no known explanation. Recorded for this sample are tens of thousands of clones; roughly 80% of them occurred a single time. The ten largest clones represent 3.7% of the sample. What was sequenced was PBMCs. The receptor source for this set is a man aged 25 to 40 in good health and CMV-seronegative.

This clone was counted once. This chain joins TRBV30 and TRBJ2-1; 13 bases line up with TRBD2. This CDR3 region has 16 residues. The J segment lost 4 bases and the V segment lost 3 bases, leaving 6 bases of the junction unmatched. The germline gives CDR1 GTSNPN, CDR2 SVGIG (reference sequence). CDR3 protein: CAWSLTSGGPYNEQFF. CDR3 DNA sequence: TGTGCCTGGAGCCTGACTAGCGGGGGGCCTTACAATGAGCAGTTCTTC.

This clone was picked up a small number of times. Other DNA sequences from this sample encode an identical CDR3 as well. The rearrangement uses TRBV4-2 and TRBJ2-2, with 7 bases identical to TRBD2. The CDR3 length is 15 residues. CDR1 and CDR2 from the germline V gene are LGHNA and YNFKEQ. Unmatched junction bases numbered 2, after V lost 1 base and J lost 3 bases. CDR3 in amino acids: CASSQGEGDTGELFF. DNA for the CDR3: TGTGCCAGCAGCCAAGGGGAGGGTGACACCGGGGAGCTGTTTTTT.

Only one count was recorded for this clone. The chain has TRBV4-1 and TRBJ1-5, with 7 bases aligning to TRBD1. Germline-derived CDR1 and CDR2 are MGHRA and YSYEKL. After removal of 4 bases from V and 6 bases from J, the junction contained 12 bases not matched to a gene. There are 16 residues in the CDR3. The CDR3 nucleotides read TGCGCCAGCAGCCTCGAACCGACAGGGCGCGGTCAGCCCCAGCATTTT. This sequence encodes CASSLEPTGRGQPQHF.

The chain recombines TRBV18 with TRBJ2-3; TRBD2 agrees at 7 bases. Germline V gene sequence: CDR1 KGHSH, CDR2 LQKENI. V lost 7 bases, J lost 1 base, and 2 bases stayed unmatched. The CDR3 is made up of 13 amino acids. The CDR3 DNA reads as TGTGCCAGCTTCGCGGGGGGCACAGATACGCAGTATTTT. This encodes CASFAGGTDTQYF.

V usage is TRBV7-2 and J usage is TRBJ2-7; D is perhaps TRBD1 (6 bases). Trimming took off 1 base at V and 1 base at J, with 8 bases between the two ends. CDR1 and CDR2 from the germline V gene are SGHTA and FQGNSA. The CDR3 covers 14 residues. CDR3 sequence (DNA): TGTGCCAGCAGCTTAGGGGACATATCCTACGAGCAGTACTTC. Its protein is CASSLGDISYEQYF.

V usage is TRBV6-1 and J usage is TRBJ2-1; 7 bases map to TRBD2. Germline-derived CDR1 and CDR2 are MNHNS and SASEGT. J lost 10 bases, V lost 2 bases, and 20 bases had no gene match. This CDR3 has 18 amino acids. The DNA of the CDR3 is TGTGCCAGCAGTGAATACGCAGAGCTAGCGGTAAGATGGTACGAGCAGTTCTTC. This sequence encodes CASSEYAELAVRWYEQFF.

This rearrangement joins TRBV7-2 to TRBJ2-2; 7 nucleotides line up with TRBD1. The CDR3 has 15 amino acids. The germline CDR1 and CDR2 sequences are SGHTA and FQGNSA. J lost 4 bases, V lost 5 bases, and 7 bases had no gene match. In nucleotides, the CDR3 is TGTGCCAGCAGCCGACCAACAGGGGCCACCGGGGAGCTGTTTTTT. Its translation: CASSRPTGATGELFF.

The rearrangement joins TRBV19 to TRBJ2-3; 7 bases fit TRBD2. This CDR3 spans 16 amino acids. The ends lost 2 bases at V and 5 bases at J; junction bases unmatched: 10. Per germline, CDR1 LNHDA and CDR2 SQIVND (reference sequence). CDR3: CASSIRTSAYEDTQYF. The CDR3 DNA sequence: TGTGCCAGTAGTATAAGAACTAGCGCCTATGAAGATACGCAGTATTTT.

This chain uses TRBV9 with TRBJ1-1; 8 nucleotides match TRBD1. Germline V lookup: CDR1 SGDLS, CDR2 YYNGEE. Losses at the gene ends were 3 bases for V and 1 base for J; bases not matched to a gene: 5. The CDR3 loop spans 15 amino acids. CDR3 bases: TGTGCCAGCAGCGCAGAGGACAGGGAGAACACTGAAGCTTTCTTT. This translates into CASSAEDRENTEAFF.

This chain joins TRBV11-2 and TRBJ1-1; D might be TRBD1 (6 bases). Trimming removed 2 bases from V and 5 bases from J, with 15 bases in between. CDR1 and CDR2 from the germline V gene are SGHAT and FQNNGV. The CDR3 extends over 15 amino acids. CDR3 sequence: CASSLIFRGRTEAFF. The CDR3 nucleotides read TGTGCCAGCAGCTTAATCTTCAGGGGCAGGACTGAAGCTTTCTTT.

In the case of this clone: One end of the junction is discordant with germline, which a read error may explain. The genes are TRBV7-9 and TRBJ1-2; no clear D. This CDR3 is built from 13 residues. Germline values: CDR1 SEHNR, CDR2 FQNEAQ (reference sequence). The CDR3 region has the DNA TGTTCCAGCAGCCGTTTAGACTTCCGGGGCTACACCTTC. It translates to CSSSRLDFRGYTF.

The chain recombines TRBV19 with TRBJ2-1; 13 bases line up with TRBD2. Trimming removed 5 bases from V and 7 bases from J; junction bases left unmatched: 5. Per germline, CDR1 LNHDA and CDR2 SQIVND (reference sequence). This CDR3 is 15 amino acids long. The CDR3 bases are TGTGCCAGTAGTCCGGGGACTAGCGGGGTGAATGAGCAGTTCTTC. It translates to CASSPGTSGVNEQFF.

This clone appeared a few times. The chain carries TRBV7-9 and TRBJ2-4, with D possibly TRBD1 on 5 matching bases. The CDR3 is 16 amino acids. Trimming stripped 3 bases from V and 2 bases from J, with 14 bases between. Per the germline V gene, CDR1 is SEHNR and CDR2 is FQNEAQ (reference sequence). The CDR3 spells CASSLGAGLTKNIQYF. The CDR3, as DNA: TGTGCCAGCAGCTTGGGCGCAGGGTTAACCAAAAACATTCAGTACTTC.

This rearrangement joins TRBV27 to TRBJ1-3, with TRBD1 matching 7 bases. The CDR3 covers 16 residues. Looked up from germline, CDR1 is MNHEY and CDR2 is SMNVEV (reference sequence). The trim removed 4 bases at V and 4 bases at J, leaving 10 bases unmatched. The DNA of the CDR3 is TGTGCCAGCAGTTCCTCCCGGGGGACAGTAGGAAACACCATATATTTT. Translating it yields CASSSSRGTVGNTIYF.

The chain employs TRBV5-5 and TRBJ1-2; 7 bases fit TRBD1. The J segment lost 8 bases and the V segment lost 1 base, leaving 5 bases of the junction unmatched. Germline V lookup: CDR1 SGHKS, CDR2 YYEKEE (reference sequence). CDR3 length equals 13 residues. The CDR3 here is CASSLIQGEGYTF. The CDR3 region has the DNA TGTGCCAGCAGCTTGATTCAGGGGGAAGGCTACACCTTC.

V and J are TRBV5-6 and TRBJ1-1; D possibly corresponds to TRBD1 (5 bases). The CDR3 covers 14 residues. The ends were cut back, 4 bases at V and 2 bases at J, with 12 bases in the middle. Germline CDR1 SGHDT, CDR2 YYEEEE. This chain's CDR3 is CASSPTTENTEAFF. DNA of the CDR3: TGTGCCAGCAGCCCAACGACAGAAAACACTGAAGCTTTCTTT.

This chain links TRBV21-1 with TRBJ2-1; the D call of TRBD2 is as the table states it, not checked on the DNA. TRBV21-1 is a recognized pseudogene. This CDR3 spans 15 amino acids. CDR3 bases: TGTGCCAGCTGCTCGGGACTAGCGGTTTACAATGGGCAGTTCTTC. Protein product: CASCSGLAVYNGQFF.

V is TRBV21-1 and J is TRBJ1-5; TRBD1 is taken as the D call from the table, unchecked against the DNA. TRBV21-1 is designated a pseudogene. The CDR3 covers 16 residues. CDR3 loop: CASSKDRQPPGQPQHF. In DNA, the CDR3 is TGTGCCAGCAGCAAAGACAGACAGCCCCCCGGGCAGCCCCAGCATTTT.

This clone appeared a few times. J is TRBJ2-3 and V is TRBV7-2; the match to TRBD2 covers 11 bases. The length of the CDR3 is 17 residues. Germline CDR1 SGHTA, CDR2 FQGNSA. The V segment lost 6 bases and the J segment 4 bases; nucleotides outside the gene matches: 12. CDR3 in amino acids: CASSFLAGGGRADTQYF. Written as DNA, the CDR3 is TGTGCCAGCAGTTTCCTAGCGGGGGGAGGGAGGGCAGATACGCAGTATTTT. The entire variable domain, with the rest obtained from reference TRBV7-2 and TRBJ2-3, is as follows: GAGVSQSPSNKVTEKGKDVELRCDPISGHTALYWYRQSLGQGLEFLIYFQGNSAPDKSGLPSDRFSAERTGGSVSTLTIQRTQQEDSAVYLCASSFLAGGGRADTQYFGPGTRLTVL.

CDR3 sequence reads: CASSDRVGSPLHF. Written as DNA, the CDR3 is TGTGCCAGCAGTGACAGGGTAGGGTCACCCCTCCACTTT. This chain joins TRBV27 and TRBJ1-6; 7 bases are a match to TRBD1. V dropped 5 bases and J dropped 10; count of bases not matched to a gene: 5. The CDR3 loop spans 13 amino acids. Germline loops: CDR1 MNHEY, CDR2 SMNVEV (reference sequence).

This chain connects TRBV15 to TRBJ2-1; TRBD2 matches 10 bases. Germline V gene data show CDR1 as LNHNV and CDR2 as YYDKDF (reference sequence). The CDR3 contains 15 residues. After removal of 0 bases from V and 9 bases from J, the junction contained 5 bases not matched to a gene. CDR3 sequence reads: CATSRDASGSGEQFF. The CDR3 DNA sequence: TGTGCCACCAGCAGAGACGCTAGCGGGAGCGGTGAGCAGTTCTTC. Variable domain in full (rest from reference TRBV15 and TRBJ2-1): DAMVIQNPRYQVTQFGKPVTLSCSQTLNHNVMYWYQQKSSQAPKLLFHYYDKDFNNEADTPDNFQSRRPNTSFCFLDIRSPGLGDTAMYLCATSRDASGSGEQFFGPGTRLTVL.

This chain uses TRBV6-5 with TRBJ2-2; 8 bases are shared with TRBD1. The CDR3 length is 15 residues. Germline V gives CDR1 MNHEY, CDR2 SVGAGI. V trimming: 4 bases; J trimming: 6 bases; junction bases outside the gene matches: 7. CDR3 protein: CASSFDRGNPGELFF. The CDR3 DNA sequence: TGTGCCAGCAGTTTCGACAGGGGAAACCCCGGGGAGCTGTTTTTT.

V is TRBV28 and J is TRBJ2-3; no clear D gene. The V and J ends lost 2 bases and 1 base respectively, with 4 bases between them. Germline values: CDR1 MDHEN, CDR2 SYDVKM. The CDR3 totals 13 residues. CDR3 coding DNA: TGTGCCAGCAGTTTACCGGGCACAGATACGCAGTATTTT. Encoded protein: CASSLPGTDTQYF.

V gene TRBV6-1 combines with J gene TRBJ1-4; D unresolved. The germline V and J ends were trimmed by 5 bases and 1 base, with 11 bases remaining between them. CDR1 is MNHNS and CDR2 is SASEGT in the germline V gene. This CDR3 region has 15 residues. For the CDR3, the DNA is TGTGCCAGCAGTTCCTACAGCCGAACTAATGAAAAACTGTTTTTT. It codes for CASSSYSRTNEKLFF.

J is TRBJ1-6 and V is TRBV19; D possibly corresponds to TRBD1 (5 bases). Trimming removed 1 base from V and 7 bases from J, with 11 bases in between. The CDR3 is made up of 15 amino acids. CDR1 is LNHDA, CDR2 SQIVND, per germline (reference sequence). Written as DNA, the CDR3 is TGTGCCAGTAGTATAGGTTCAAGGGGAAATTCACCCCTCCACTTT. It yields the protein CASSIGSRGNSPLHF.

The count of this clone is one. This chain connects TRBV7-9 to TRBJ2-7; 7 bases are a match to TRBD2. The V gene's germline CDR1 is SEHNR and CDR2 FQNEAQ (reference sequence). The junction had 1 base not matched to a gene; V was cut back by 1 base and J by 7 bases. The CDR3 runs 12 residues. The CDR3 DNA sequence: TGTGCCAGCAGCTTAGGGGGAGGGGAGCAGTACTTC. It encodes CASSLGGGEQYF.

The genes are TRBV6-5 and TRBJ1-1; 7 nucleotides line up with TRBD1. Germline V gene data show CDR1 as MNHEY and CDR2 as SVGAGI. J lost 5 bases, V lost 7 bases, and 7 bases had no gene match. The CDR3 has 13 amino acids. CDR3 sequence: CASTSDRATEAFF. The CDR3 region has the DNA TGTGCCAGCACCTCCGACAGGGCGACTGAAGCTTTCTTT.

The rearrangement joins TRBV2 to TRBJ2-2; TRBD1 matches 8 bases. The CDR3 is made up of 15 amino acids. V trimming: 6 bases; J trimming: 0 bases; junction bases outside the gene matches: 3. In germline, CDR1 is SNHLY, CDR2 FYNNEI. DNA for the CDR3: TGTGCCAGCAGCCCGGGACAGGCGAACACCGGGGAGCTGTTTTTT. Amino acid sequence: CASSPGQANTGELFF.

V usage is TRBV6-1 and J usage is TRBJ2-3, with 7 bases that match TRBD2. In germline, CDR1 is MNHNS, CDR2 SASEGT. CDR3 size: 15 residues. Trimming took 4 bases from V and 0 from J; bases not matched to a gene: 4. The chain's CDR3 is CASSAGRPSTDTQYF. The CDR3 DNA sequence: TGTGCCAGCAGTGCCGGGAGGCCGAGCACAGATACGCAGTATTTT.